The 22 T cell receptor beta chains listed next were all sequenced from one sample in a study of shared T cell receptors in the human thymus. Measured with immunoSEQ multiplex PCR; TCRdb has only the in-frame clones, and not every one. The data hold some 700,000 clones, with over 75% observed a single time. This sample was also put to use in a study of human thymus T cells.

Sequencing was done on a sample of thymocytes. Receptors originate from a girl under three years old with a congenital heart defect.

The chain has TRBV28 and TRBJ2-3; 9 bases fit TRBD2. There are 17 residues in the CDR3. CDR1 and CDR2 from the germline V gene are MDHEN and SYDVKM. V lost 2 bases to trimming and J lost 3 bases; unmatched junction nucleotides: 9. The CDR3 sequence is CASSLRRGGNRTDTQYF. The DNA for the CDR3 is TGTGCCAGCAGTTTAAGGCGGGGGGGCAATAGGACAGATACGCAGTATTTT.

The rearrangement links TRBV4-2 to TRBJ1-1; TRBD1 matches 9 bases. The germline gives CDR1 LGHNA, CDR2 YNFKEQ. V lost 1 base, J lost 2 bases, and 8 bases stayed unmatched. The CDR3 totals 17 residues. DNA for the CDR3: TGTGCCAGCAGCCAAGTATACAGGGGGCGCGTAAACACTGAAGCTTTCTTT. Its translation is CASSQVYRGRVNTEAFF.

V gene TRBV7-6 combines with J gene TRBJ2-2; no firm D call. V shed 4 bases and J shed 7 bases, with 7 bases lying between them. The CDR3 spans 12 residues. The germline CDR1 and CDR2 sequences are SGHVS and FNYEAQ. Here the CDR3 DNA reads TGTGCCAGCAGCTCCACCTACGGGGAGCTGTTTTTT. It encodes CASSSTYGELFF.

This chain links TRBV23-1 with TRBJ2-5, with D perhaps TRBD1 (6 bases). Being an ORF, TRBV23-1 has a function that is uncertain. The CDR3 has 14 amino acids. V was shortened by 6 bases and J by 6 bases, with 17 bases between the two germline ends. CDR3 coding DNA: TGCGCCAGCAGGGACCCGGGACAAGGGAAGACCCAGTACTTC. This sequence encodes CASRDPGQGKTQYF.

The chain joins TRBV12-5 to TRBJ1-2, with D unresolved. Between the trimmed V and J ends, which lost 0 bases and 6 bases, there was a span of 17 bases. The CDR3 consists of 16 residues. The germline CDR1 and CDR2 sequences are LGHNT and FRNRAP. Here the CDR3 DNA reads TGTGCTAGTGGTTTGGTAGTCGGGTCTCCACGGGATGGCTACACCTTC. This translates into CASGLVVGSPRDGYTF.

The genes are TRBV27 and TRBJ2-3; TRBD2 aligns across 10 bases. The CDR3 is 17 residues long. The V gene end was trimmed by 0 bases and the J gene end by 1 base; junction bases not matched to a gene: 4. Per germline, CDR1 MNHEY and CDR2 SMNVEV (reference sequence). DNA of the CDR3: TGTGCCAGCAGTTTATCGGAACTAGCGGGGTGCACAGATACGCAGTATTTT. This translates into CASSLSELAGCTDTQYF.

The chain carries TRBV19 and TRBJ2-5; 7 bases line up with TRBD1. The CDR3 covers 13 residues. The V gene's germline CDR1 is LNHDA and CDR2 SQIVND (reference sequence). V lost 6 bases and J lost 3; bases outside the gene matches: 4. CDR3 nucleotide sequence: TGTGCCAGTAGCTCCGGGACAGAAGAGACCCAGTACTTC. Residues: CASSSGTEETQYF. Filled out from reference TRBV19 and TRBJ2-5, the complete variable domain reads DGGITQSPKYLFRKEGQNVTLSCEQNLNHDAMYWYRQDPGQGLRLIYYSQIVNDFQKGDIAEGYSVSREKKESFPLTVTSAQKNPTAFYLCASSSGTEETQYFGPGTRLLVL.

V usage is TRBV7-9 and J usage is TRBJ2-7; TRBD2 agrees at 8 bases. This CDR3 comprises 17 residues. J gave up 1 base and V 1 base, and 9 bases lay outside the gene matches. Germline lookup yields CDR1 SEHNR and CDR2 FQNEAQ (reference sequence). The CDR3 protein is CASSLVGRGTRSYEQYF. The CDR3 bases are TGTGCCAGCAGCTTAGTCGGGAGGGGCACGAGGTCCTACGAGCAGTACTTC.

The chain uses TRBV4-3 and TRBJ2-5; possible D gene TRBD2, 5 bases. CDR3 length: 17 residues. V shed 0 bases and J shed 4 bases, with 18 bases lying between them. Germline V gives CDR1 LGHNA, CDR2 YSLEER. The chain's CDR3 is CASSQDLSGRGRETQYF. The CDR3 DNA sequence: TGCGCCAGCAGCCAAGATTTGTCGGGCCGAGGGCGAGAGACCCAGTACTTC.

The rearrangement joins TRBV29-1 to TRBJ1-2, with a weak D call TRBD1 (6 bases). The CDR3 runs to 11 residues. Germline V gene sequence: CDR1 SQVTM, CDR2 ANQGSEA. Deletions cut 6 bases from V and 4 bases from J, with 9 bases between. CDR3: CSVQGGYGYTF. The CDR3 DNA follows: TGCAGCGTACAGGGCGGCTATGGCTACACCTTC.

The genes are TRBV4-1 and TRBJ1-1; 8 bases line up with TRBD1. CDR3 size: 15 residues. Trimming cost V 7 bases and J 8 bases; bases outside gene matches: 15. Germline V gives CDR1 MGHRA, CDR2 YSYEKL. The CDR3 here is CASKDAQGAAREAFF. CDR3 sequence (DNA): TGCGCCAGCAAGGACGCCCAGGGGGCCGCAAGGGAAGCTTTCTTT.

The chain combines TRBV7-6 with TRBJ2-3; 9 nucleotides align to TRBD2. The CDR3 has 15 amino acids. In germline, CDR1 is SGHVS, CDR2 FNYEAQ. V was pared by 3 bases and J by 4 bases, with 5 bases of the junction left unmatched. This chain's CDR3 is CASSLKRGEADTQYF. CDR3 sequence (DNA): TGTGCCAGCAGCTTGAAGCGGGGGGAGGCAGATACGCAGTATTTT.

The chain employs TRBV14 and TRBJ2-5; 8 nucleotides match TRBD2. Germline V gene sequence: CDR1 SGHDN, CDR2 FVKESK. V gave up 1 base and J gave up 5 bases; unmatched junction bases: 9. This CDR3 spans 16 amino acids. This CDR3 reads CASSQVTAGDWETQYF. CDR3 DNA sequence: TGTGCCAGCAGCCAAGTGACAGCGGGGGATTGGGAGACCCAGTACTTC. Variable domain in full (rest from reference TRBV14 and TRBJ2-5): EAGVTQFPSHSVIEKGQTVTLRCDPISGHDNLYWYRRVMGKEIKFLLHFVKESKQDESGMPNNRFLAERTGGTYSTLKVQPAELEDSGVYFCASSQVTAGDWETQYFGPGTRLLVL.

The gene calls are TRBV28 and TRBJ1-1; D unresolved. V lost 3 bases, J lost 3 bases, and 20 bases lay in between. There are 17 residues in the CDR3. Germline V gives CDR1 MDHEN, CDR2 SYDVKM. CDR3 nucleotide sequence: TGTGCCAGCAGTTTTCGAGGGTATCCGCTTGTGGACACTGAAGCTTTCTTT. Its translation: CASSFRGYPLVDTEAFF.

The genes are TRBV27 and TRBJ2-3; the match to TRBD2 covers 8 bases. The V gene end was trimmed by 5 bases and the J gene end by 6 bases; junction bases not matched to a gene: 13. The CDR3 is made up of 16 amino acids. Germline V gene lookup returns CDR1 MNHEY and CDR2 SMNVEV (reference sequence). In DNA form, the CDR3 reads TGTGCCAGCAGTACCCACCTCGGGACTAGTCCCGATACGCAGTATTTT. Its protein product is CASSTHLGTSPDTQYF.

The V gene is TRBV19, the J gene TRBJ2-3; 9 bases are shared with TRBD2. Per germline, CDR1 LNHDA and CDR2 SQIVND (reference sequence). This CDR3 has 15 amino acids. V shed 6 bases, J shed 6 bases, and the junction held 10 bases outside the gene matches. This CDR3 is CASRSSQRGVDTQYF. In DNA, the CDR3 is TGTGCCAGTAGATCCTCCCAGCGGGGGGTTGATACGCAGTATTTT.

V gene TRBV13 combines with J gene TRBJ2-7, with 9 bases fitting TRBD1. The ends lost 5 bases at V and 1 base at J; junction bases unmatched: 12. The CDR3 runs 17 residues. CDR1 PRHDT and CDR2 FYEKMQ come from the germline V gene (reference sequence). The CDR3 coding sequence is TGTGCCAGCAGCCCCGAGTTTAGGACAGGGGTTTCCTACGAGCAGTACTTC. It codes for CASSPEFRTGVSYEQYF. The variable domain in full, with the rest retrieved from reference TRBV13 and TRBJ2-7, is AAGVIQSPRHLIKEKRETATLKCYPIPRHDTVYWYQQGPGQDPQFLISFYEKMQSDKGSIPDRFSAQQFSDYHSELNMSSLELGDSALYFCASSPEFRTGVSYEQYFGPGTRLTVT.

The V gene is TRBV28, the J gene TRBJ1-1; possibly TRBD1 for D (5 bases). CDR1 is MDHEN and CDR2 is SYDVKM in the germline V gene. The germline V and J ends were trimmed by 7 bases and 1 base, with 19 bases remaining between them. The CDR3 extends over 16 amino acids. The CDR3 coding sequence is TGTGCCAGCACCCCTCAAGGGGCAGAGTGGAACACTGAAGCTTTCTTT. Translation gives CASTPQGAEWNTEAFF.

The gene calls are TRBV10-3 and TRBJ2-2; D call uncertain. The germline CDR1 and CDR2 sequences are ENHRY and SYGVKD. CDR3 length equals 14 residues. Deletions cut 6 bases from V and 6 bases from J, with 14 bases between. CDR3 protein: CAISPSSAAGELFF. CDR3 bases: TGTGCCATCAGCCCCTCATCCGCGGCCGGGGAGCTGTTTTTT.

V usage is TRBV5-1 and J usage is TRBJ1-2; 10 bases agree with TRBD1. CDR1 is SGHRS, CDR2 YFSETQ, per germline. This CDR3 spans 15 amino acids. V was pared by 2 bases and J by 8 bases, with 9 bases of the junction left unmatched. The CDR3 is CASSFVGQGLWGYTF. CDR3 bases: TGCGCCAGCAGCTTCGTGGGACAGGGGCTTTGGGGCTACACCTTC.

CDR3 sequence: CASKQTGAPTETQYF. CDR3 coding DNA: TGTGCCAGCAAACAGACAGGGGCCCCCACGGAGACCCAGTACTTC. This chain joins TRBV6-5 and TRBJ2-5; 8 bases are a match to TRBD1. The CDR3 is made up of 15 amino acids. Losses at the gene ends were 7 bases for V and 5 bases for J; bases not matched to a gene: 12. From germline, CDR1 is MNHEY and CDR2 SVGAGI.

The chain links TRBV28 to TRBJ2-7; 7 bases line up with TRBD1. CDR1 is MDHEN, CDR2 SYDVKM, per germline. With 4 bases clipped from V and 3 bases from J, the junction kept 9 bases outside the gene matches. This CDR3 is built from 15 residues. The chain's CDR3 is CASSSWDSSLYEQYF. Written as DNA, the CDR3 is TGTGCCAGCAGTTCGTGGGACAGTAGTCTCTACGAGCAGTACTTC.